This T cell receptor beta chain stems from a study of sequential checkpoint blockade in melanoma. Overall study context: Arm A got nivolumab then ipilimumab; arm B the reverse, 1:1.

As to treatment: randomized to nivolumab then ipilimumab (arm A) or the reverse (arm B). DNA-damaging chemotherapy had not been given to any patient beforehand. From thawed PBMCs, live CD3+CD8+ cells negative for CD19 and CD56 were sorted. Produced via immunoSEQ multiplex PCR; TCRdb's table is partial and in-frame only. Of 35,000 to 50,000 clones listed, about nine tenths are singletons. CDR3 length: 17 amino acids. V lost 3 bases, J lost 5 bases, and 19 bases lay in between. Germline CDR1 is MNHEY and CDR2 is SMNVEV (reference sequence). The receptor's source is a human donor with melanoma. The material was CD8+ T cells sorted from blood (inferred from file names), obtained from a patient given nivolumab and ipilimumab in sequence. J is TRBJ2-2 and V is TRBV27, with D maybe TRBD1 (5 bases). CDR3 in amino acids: CASSLYTGAMGTGELFF. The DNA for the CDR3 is TGTGCCAGCAGTTTGTATACAGGAGCCATGGGTACCGGGGAGCTGTTTTTT.